This is a list of T cell receptor beta chains from one sample in a study of T cells in Graves' hyperthyroidism and ophthalmopathy. MiXCR was run by TCRdb on the multiplex PCR reads, yielding one entry per CDR3 protein. The sample carries around 450,000 distinct CDR3 sequences, roughly 13% recorded once. Specimen: blood. The receptors here all came from a woman aged 18 to 35 with Graves' hyperthyroidism. CDR3s include the opening cysteine and the closing phenylalanine or tryptophan. The D gene is left open where the match is weak. Clone size is given for some rows only: seen once, a few or many times, or a class if the clone is expanded.

D gene	clone size	J gene	V gene	CDR3 protein	CDR3 DNA
-	many	TRBJ2-3	TRBV11-2	CASSHRRQPTDTQYF	TGTGCCAGCAGCCATAGGAGGCAACCCACAGATACGCAGTATTTT
TRBD2	-	TRBJ2-1	TRBV13	CASSSLAGASYNEQFF	TGTGCCAGCAGCTCCCTAGCGGGAGCCTCCTACAATGAGCAGTTCTTC
-	-	TRBJ2-2	TRBV2	CASSVVPAGELFF	TGTGCCAGCAGTGTAGTGCCGGCCGGGGAGCTGTTTTTT
TRBD1	many	TRBJ2-1	TRBV12-3/TRBV12-4	CASSTGGNEQFF	TGTGCCAGCTCCACAGGGGGGAATGAGCAGTTCTTC
TRBD2	few	TRBJ2-5	TRBV30	CAWAAGAETQYF	TGTGCCTGGGCAGCGGGAGCGGAGACCCAGTACTTC
TRBD2	-	TRBJ2-1	TRBV10-3	CAITELGTSGRNEQFF	TGTGCCATCACTGAGCTTGGGACTAGCGGGAGGAATGAGCAGTTCTTC
-	-	TRBJ2-7	TRBV9	CASSVGDLRNEQYF	TGTGCCAGCAGCGTAGGGGATTTGAGGAACGAGCAGTACTTC
-	many	TRBJ2-7	TRBV14	CASSQDVEHWEQYF	TGTGCCAGCAGCCAAGATGTTGAGCATTGGGAGCAGTACTTC
TRBD1	few	TRBJ1-2	TRBV19	CASSRDRLDYGYTF	TGTGCCAGTAGCCGGGACAGGCTCGACTATGGCTACACCTTC
TRBD1	once	TRBJ2-1	TRBV28	CASCAGGYEQFF	TGTGCCAGCTGCGCAGGGGGCTATGAGCAGTTCTTC
-	few	TRBJ2-3	TRBV7-9	CASSLGTGLSDTQYF	TGTGCCAGCAGCTTAGGGACGGGGCTCTCAGATACGCAGTATTTT
TRBD1	many	TRBJ2-1	TRBV28	CASREETGHYNEQFF	TGTGCCAGCAGGGAAGAGACAGGGCACTACAATGAGCAGTTCTTC
TRBD1	many	TRBJ1-4	TRBV10-3	CAISLTGDNEKLFF	TGTGCCATCAGTCTGACAGGGGATAATGAAAAACTGTTTTTT
-	many	TRBJ2-5	TRBV20-1	CSAKGFQETQYF	TGCAGTGCTAAGGGCTTCCAAGAGACCCAGTACTTC
-	-	TRBJ1-2	TRBV7-8	CASSENAGGHGYTF	TGTGCCAGCAGTGAAAATGCTGGGGGTCATGGCTACACCTTC
TRBD1	-	TRBJ1-6	TRBV2	CASSQVSGTGGSPLHF	TGTGCCAGCAGCCAAGTCTCCGGGACAGGGGGCTCACCCCTCCACTTT
-	many	TRBJ2-7	TRBV27	CASSLMGPREEQYF	TGTGCCAGCAGTTTGATGGGCCCGAGAGAGGAGCAGTACTTC
-	few	TRBJ2-5	TRBV9	CASSVYKSNQETQYF	TGTGCCAGCAGCGTATACAAGTCGAACCAAGAGACCCAGTACTTC
-	many	TRBJ1-2	TRBV7-2	CASSLFWDGEPYTF	TGTGCCAGCAGCTTATTTTGGGACGGGGAACCCTACACCTTC
TRBD2	many	TRBJ2-7	TRBV20-1	CSASPGTSEYEQYF	TGCAGTGCTTCCCCCGGGACTAGCGAATACGAGCAGTACTTC
-	many	TRBJ1-4	TRBV13	CASSSTPGFNEKLFF	TGTGCCAGCAGCTCGACCCCGGGGTTTAATGAAAAACTGTTTTTT
-	many	TRBJ2-1	TRBV19	CASSIDRGLGEQFF	TGTGCCAGTAGTATAGATCGCGGGTTGGGTGAGCAGTTCTTC
TRBD1	many	TRBJ1-2	TRBV28	CASRGDSHTYGYTF	TGTGCCAGCAGAGGGGACAGCCACACCTATGGCTACACCTTC
TRBD1	many	TRBJ2-7	TRBV28	CASRSGTGIPYEQYF	TGTGCCAGCAGATCCGGGACAGGGATCCCCTACGAGCAGTACTTC
-	many	TRBJ1-1	TRBV3-1	CASSPLTGIGTEAFF	TGTGCCAGCAGCCCCCTGACGGGGATAGGAACTGAAGCTTTCTTT
TRBD1	few	TRBJ1-4	TRBV28	CASSYSRGPGEKLFF	TGTGCCAGCAGTTATTCTAGGGGGCCTGGGGAAAAACTGTTTTTT
TRBD2	-	TRBJ2-3	TRBV7-6	CASSLDSREEDTQYF	TGTGCCAGCAGCTTAGACTCGCGGGAGGAAGATACGCAGTATTTT
-	few	TRBJ2-5	TRBV12-5	CASGLVAEETQYF	TGTGCTAGTGGTTTGGTGGCGGAAGAGACCCAGTACTTC
TRBD2	many	TRBJ2-1	TRBV11-2	CASSLVESGAASYNEQFF	TGTGCCAGCAGCTTAGTGGAAAGCGGGGCCGCATCCTACAATGAGCAGTTCTTC
-	medium-sized	TRBJ2-5	TRBV2	CASSEDLATQETQYF	TGTGCCAGCAGTGAAGACCTAGCGACCCAAGAGACCCAGTACTTC
TRBD2	-	TRBJ2-3	TRBV10-3	CAISAPEREGTDTQYF	TGTGCCATCAGCGCACCTGAGCGGGAGGGTACAGATACGCAGTATTTT
-	few	TRBJ1-1	TRBV4-2	CASTTGMNTEAFF	TGTGCCAGCACCACCGGAATGAACACTGAAGCTTTCTTT
-	few	TRBJ1-4	TRBV20-1	CSAPGQTMSSNEKLFF	TGCAGTGCCCCCGGACAGACCATGTCAAGTAATGAAAAACTGTTTTTT
TRBD2	many	TRBJ2-5	TRBV4-2	CASSQDAGDGGETQYF	TGTGCCAGCAGCCAAGATGCGGGGGACGGTGGAGAGACCCAGTACTTC
TRBD1	few	TRBJ2-5	TRBV6-2/TRBV6-3	CASSSRDRESQYF	TGTGCCAGCAGTTCCAGGGACAGGGAATCCCAGTACTTC
-	few	TRBJ1-1	TRBV11-2	CAGSQDQYTLAFF	TGCGCCGGCAGCCAAGATCAGTATACCTTAGCTTTCTTT
-	-	TRBJ1-5	TRBV20-1	CSARGGGYQPQHF	TGCAGTGCTAGAGGAGGGGGGTATCAGCCCCAGCATTTT
TRBD2	few	TRBJ2-7	TRBV18	CASSARASGTYEQYF	TGTGCCAGCTCCGCCCGGGCTAGCGGGACCTACGAGCAGTACTTC
TRBD1	many	TRBJ2-5	TRBV30	CAWSGTGAIQETQYF	TGTGCCTGGAGTGGGACAGGGGCAATACAAGAGACCCAGTACTTC
-	many	TRBJ2-1	TRBV10-3	CAISGDQGNEQFF	TGTGCCATCAGTGGAGACCAAGGCAATGAGCAGTTCTTC
TRBD2	-	TRBJ2-2	TRBV7-3	CASSLNQRDRTGELFF	TGTGCCAGCAGCTTAAACCAGCGGGACCGCACCGGGGAGCTGTTTTTT
-	many	TRBJ2-5	TRBV20-1	CSLWRREAETQYF	TGCAGTTTGTGGCGGCGGGAAGCGGAGACCCAGTACTTC
-	few	TRBJ1-3	TRBV7-2	CASRVGEAGNTIYF	TGTGCCAGCAGGGTGGGGGAGGCTGGAAACACCATATATTTT
TRBD2	many	TRBJ2-5	TRBV6-2/TRBV6-3	CASSFRLGLAGGRHSQETQYF	TGTGCCAGCAGTTTTCGCCTTGGACTAGCGGGCGGGAGGCATAGCCAAGAGACCCAGTACTTC
-	many	TRBJ2-1	TRBV28	CASSRVAQVPYNEQFF	TGTGCCAGCAGTAGGGTAGCCCAAGTGCCCTACAATGAGCAGTTCTTC
-	-	TRBJ2-7	TRBV18	CASLSGASPYEQYF	TGTGCCAGTCTCTCGGGGGCGTCTCCCTACGAGCAGTACTTC
TRBD1	once	TRBJ1-1	TRBV28	CASSFMGQGARTEAFF	TGTGCCAGCAGTTTTATGGGACAGGGGGCCCGTACTGAAGCTTTCTTT
-	-	TRBJ2-2	TRBV6-5	CASSYVTMNTGELFF	TGTGCCAGCAGTTACGTGACTATGAACACCGGGGAGCTGTTTTTT
-	few	TRBJ2-7	TRBV7-8	CASSLVADPSYEQYF	TGTGCCAGCAGCTTAGTAGCGGATCCCTCCTACGAGCAGTACTTC
TRBD2	many	TRBJ2-5	TRBV7-9	CASSLLSGSETQYF	TGTGCCAGCAGCCTTCTTAGCGGGAGCGAGACCCAGTACTTC
-	-	TRBJ1-6	TRBV6-5	CASSYSGVVGDNSPLHF	TGTGCCAGCAGTTACTCGGGGGTCGTAGGGGATAATTCACCCCTCCACTTT
-	-	TRBJ2-3	TRBV5-4	CASSPRVAPTDTQYF	TGTGCCAGCAGCCCACGGGTGGCTCCCACAGATACGCAGTATTTT
-	-	TRBJ2-1	TRBV7-6	CASSFDGSYNEQFF	TGTGCCAGCAGCTTTGACGGGAGTTACAATGAGCAGTTCTTC
-	few	TRBJ1-5	TRBV7-9	CASSLEGPGSYSNQPQHF	TGTGCCAGCAGCTTAGAAGGCCCGGGCAGCTATAGCAATCAGCCCCAGCATTTT
-	-	TRBJ2-3	TRBV20-1	CSAREAFSTDTQYF	TGCAGTGCTAGAGAGGCGTTTAGCACAGATACGCAGTATTTT
TRBD1	many	TRBJ2-1	TRBV6-1	CASSKDRVLDEQFF	TGTGCCAGCAGTAAGGACAGGGTATTAGATGAGCAGTTCTTC
-	-	TRBJ1-1	TRBV9	CASTPDLVNTEAFF	TGTGCCAGCACCCCGGATCTGGTGAACACTGAAGCTTTCTTT